A selection of T cell receptor beta chains follows, all from one sample in a study of blood T cell repertoires in COVID-19. Sequencing used immunoSEQ multiplex PCR; TCRdb keeps in-frame clones, though not all of them. The table records around 300,000 clones, about 89% of them present only once. Specimen: peripheral blood. These receptors all stem from a man in his fifties with acute or convalescent COVID-19. Both conserved end residues are part of each CDR3. D genes are given only for firm matches. Clone size is given for some rows only: seen once, a few or many times, or a class if the clone is expanded.

>NA|TRBV10-3|TRBD2|TRBJ2-1
TGTGCCATCAGTGGGACTAGCGGGGGGCGCGGTGAGCAGTTCTTC
CAISGTSGGRGEQFF
>NA|TRBV15|NA|TRBJ1-5
TGTGCCACCAGCAGAGATTTTGGGCTCAATCAGCCCCAGCATTTT
CATSRDFGLNQPQHF
>NA|TRBV6-5|NA|TRBJ2-1
TGTGCCAGCACCGGAGGTGAGCAGTTCTTC
CASTGGEQFF
>NA|TRBV3-1/TRBV3-2|NA|TRBJ2-4
TGTGCCAGCAGCCAAGACCCCCCGACAGTTCTCGCCCATAGCAAAAACATTCAGTACTTC
CASSQDPPTVLAHSKNIQYF
>once|TRBV19|NA|TRBJ1-3
TGTGCCAGTACCACCCTTTCGGGACTGCGAAACACCATATATTTT
CASTTLSGLRNTIYF
>once|TRBV6-5|TRBD2|TRBJ2-5
TGTGCCAGCACCAGACTAGCGGGGGTCCAAGAGACCCAGTACTTC
CASTRLAGVQETQYF
>few|TRBV19|TRBD1|TRBJ1-4
TGTGCCAGTAGTGTTGACAGGGGTGGTGAAAAACTGTTTTTT
CASSVDRGGEKLFF
>once|TRBV10-1|TRBD1|TRBJ2-1
TGCGCCAGCAGCGCCTATACCGGGGGACAGGGGGTCTTC
CASSAYTGGQGVF
>NA|TRBV7-9|NA|TRBJ1-5
TGTGCCAGCAGCGCTCAGCGGAATCAGCCCCAGCATTTT
CASSAQRNQPQHF
>NA|TRBV6-1|TRBD2|TRBJ2-1
TGTGCCAGCAGTGACGTCGGGGGGGCCAGGGACAATGAGCAGTTCTTC
CASSDVGGARDNEQFF
>NA|TRBV7-3|NA|TRBJ2-6
TGTGCCAGCAGCTCCACGGGGGGCCGCTCTGGGGCCAACGTCCTGACTTTC
CASSSTGGRSGANVLTF
>NA|TRBV3-1/TRBV3-2|TRBD1|TRBJ2-5
TGTGCCAGCAGCCCCCCCGGACAGGGGACCCTACGAGAGACCCAGTACTTC
CASSPPGQGTLRETQYF
>NA|TRBV29-1|NA|TRBJ2-2
TGCAGCGTTGTACAGGTCTCAAACACCGGGGAGCTGTTTTTT
CSVVQVSNTGELFF
>once|TRBV11-1|NA|TRBJ1-3
TGTGCCAGCAGCTTAGGAGAGCCCGGAAACACCATATATTTT
CASSLGEPGNTIYF
>NA|TRBV11-2|NA|TRBJ2-7
TGTGCCAGCAGCTTACTCCAGGCGTCGGAGCAGTACTTC
CASSLLQASEQYF
>NA|TRBV11-2|TRBD1|TRBJ2-1
TGTGCCAGCAGCGGCATACAGGGGAGCTCCTACAATGAGCAGTTCTTC
CASSGIQGSSYNEQFF
>many|TRBV3-1/TRBV3-2|NA|TRBJ1-4
TGTGCCAGCAGCCCGACGGGAGGCGAAAAACTGTTTTTT
CASSPTGGEKLFF
>NA|TRBV4-2|NA|TRBJ2-2
TGTGCCAGCAGCCAGGGGCGCGGGGAGCTGTTTTTT
CASSQGRGELFF
>NA|TRBV19|NA|TRBJ1-2
TGTGCCAGTAGTATTACAGGCCCCTCTAACTATGGCTACACCTTC
CASSITGPSNYGYTF
>NA|TRBV12-3/TRBV12-4|TRBD1|TRBJ2-1
TGTGCCAGCAGTTCCGACAGGGGGCCTGAGCAGTTCTTC
CASSSDRGPEQFF
>NA|TRBV3-1/TRBV3-2|NA|TRBJ2-1
TGTGCCAGCAGCCATTCCTTGAGGAATGAGCAGTTCTTC
CASSHSLRNEQFF
>NA|TRBV7-6|NA|TRBJ2-1
TGTGCCAGCAGCAAGGACAGTCGCTCCTACAATGAGCAGTTCTTC
CASSKDSRSYNEQFF
>NA|TRBV19|TRBD2|TRBJ2-7
TGTGCCAGTAGTATCGGGAGGGTAGTGGGATCCGAGCAGTACTTC
CASSIGRVVGSEQYF
>NA|TRBV9|NA|TRBJ2-5
TGTGCCAGCAGCGTACGGGGGGCCAAGGAGACCCAGTACTTC
CASSVRGAKETQYF
>NA|TRBV19|TRBD1|TRBJ2-7
TGTGCCAGTAGTATGGGAGACAGGGGGTCCTACGAGCAGTACTTC
CASSMGDRGSYEQYF
>NA|TRBV11-1|NA|TRBJ2-7
TGTGCCAGCAGCTTACAGGGGAAAGGCGAGCAGTACTTC
CASSLQGKGEQYF
>NA|TRBV2|NA|TRBJ2-7
TGTGCCAGCAGTGAAGGGACAGCAGTTACCTACGAGCAGTACTTC
CASSEGTAVTYEQYF
>NA|TRBV2|NA|TRBJ1-4
TGTGCCAGCAGTCCGGTACTTGGGGCGAATGAAAAACTGTTTTTT
CASSPVLGANEKLFF
>NA|TRBV5-1|TRBD1|TRBJ2-7
TGCGCCAGCAGCTTGGGGCCCCGGACAGGATCCTACGAGCAGTACTTC
CASSLGPRTGSYEQYF
>NA|TRBV14|NA|TRBJ1-2
TGTGCCAGCAGCAGGGCAAGGGAGGCCTATGGCTACACCTTC
CASSRAREAYGYTF
>NA|TRBV29-1|NA|TRBJ2-1
TGCAGCGTTCGCAGGGAACCCTACAATGAGCAGTTCTTC
CSVRREPYNEQFF
>NA|TRBV7-9|NA|TRBJ1-2
TGTGCCAGCAGCCAAAGGGGATCAGGGGGCTACACCTTC
CASSQRGSGGYTF
>NA|TRBV3-1/TRBV3-2|NA|TRBJ1-5
TGTGCCAGCAGCCAAGGAGGAAATCAGCCCCAGCATTTT
CASSQGGNQPQHF
>NA|TRBV9|NA|TRBJ2-1
TGTGCCAGCAGCGTAGGAGGAGGTGTAAGGAATGAGCAGTTCTTC
CASSVGGGVRNEQFF
>NA|TRBV5-1|TRBD1|TRBJ1-6
TGCGCCAGCAGCTTGTCCGGGACAGGGTATAGAAAGGGATCACCCCTCCACTTT
CASSLSGTGYRKGSPLHF
>NA|TRBV6-2/TRBV6-3|TRBD2|TRBJ2-7
TGTGCCAGCAGTTACCGACTAGCGGGGGGTCTGGACGAGCAGTACTTC
CASSYRLAGGLDEQYF
>NA|TRBV13|NA|TRBJ2-7
TGTGCCAGCAGCTTAGCTAACTACGAGCAGTACTTC
CASSLANYEQYF
>few|TRBV27|TRBD1|TRBJ2-7
TGTGCCAGCAGTCCACGACAGGGCGGCGAGCAGTACTTC
CASSPRQGGEQYF
>NA|TRBV5-1|TRBD2|TRBJ2-2
TGCGCCAGCAGCCCGGGACTACCGAACACCGGGGAGCTGTTTTTT
CASSPGLPNTGELFF
>NA|TRBV5-1|TRBD2|TRBJ2-3
TGCGCCAGCAGCTTGTCTGCTAGCGGGGGAGCAGATACGCAGTATTTT
CASSLSASGGADTQYF
>NA|TRBV18|TRBD1|TRBJ2-7
TGTGCCAGCTCACCCCCAGGGGGATACGAGCAGTACTTC
CASSPPGGYEQYF
>NA|TRBV12-3/TRBV12-4|NA|TRBJ1-1
TGTGCCAGCAAGCGGCGGGGGAGTACTGAAGCTTTCTTT
CASKRRGSTEAFF
>NA|TRBV6-5|NA|TRBJ1-4
TGTGCCAGCAGTCACCCGGCACTGGGCAATGAAAAACTGTTTTTT
CASSHPALGNEKLFF
>few|TRBV15|NA|TRBJ2-7
TGTGCCACCAGCAGAGATTTAGCAAGCTCCTACGAGCAGTACTTC
CATSRDLASSYEQYF
>NA|TRBV5-1|NA|TRBJ2-7
TGCGCCAGCAGCTTGTACCCCCGGCCTAGCGACGAGCAGTACTTC
CASSLYPRPSDEQYF
>NA|TRBV29-1|TRBD2|TRBJ2-1
TGCAGCGTTGGGGGGGGACACAATGAGCAGTTCTTC
CSVGGGHNEQFF
>NA|TRBV15|TRBD1|TRBJ2-3
TGTGCCACCAGCAGAGATCGCACAGGGGGCGAGGATACGCAGTATTTT
CATSRDRTGGEDTQYF
>NA|TRBV5-1|TRBD1|TRBJ1-3
TGCGCCAGCAGCCAAGGGACAGGCTCTGGAAACACCATATATTTT
CASSQGTGSGNTIYF
>NA|TRBV4-2|NA|TRBJ1-2
TGTGCCAGCAGCCAAAACCCCAGGAATTATGGCTACACCTTC
CASSQNPRNYGYTF
>once|TRBV27|TRBD1|TRBJ2-2
TGTGCCAGCAGCCGCACTTCTTACAGGGGGGCCCTAACGACCGGGGAGCTGTTTTTT
CASSRTSYRGALTTGELFF
>NA|TRBV11-2|NA|TRBJ1-2
TGTGCCAGCAGCCCAGCGGTAGGGGGACACTATGGCTACACCTTC
CASSPAVGGHYGYTF
>NA|TRBV7-2|TRBD1|TRBJ2-7
TGTGCCAGCAGCTTCATACAGGGGGATCGGGAGCAGTACTTC
CASSFIQGDREQYF
>NA|TRBV10-1|NA|TRBJ1-2
TGCGCCAGCAGTGAGCCCAGGGGTAACTATGGCTACACCTTC
CASSEPRGNYGYTF
>NA|TRBV5-4|TRBD2|TRBJ2-7
TGTGCCAGCAGCTTTGGGACTAGCGGGGGGGCCACGTACGAGCAGTACTTC
CASSFGTSGGATYEQYF
>NA|TRBV5-4|NA|TRBJ1-2
TGTGCCAGCAGCTTGGGTAGGGGTCGGGTAATCTATGGCTACACCTTC
CASSLGRGRVIYGYTF
>NA|TRBV4-1|NA|TRBJ1-3
TGCGCCAGCAGCCAAGTAGGCCAGGGGACTGGAAACACCATATATTTT
CASSQVGQGTGNTIYF
>once|TRBV14|NA|TRBJ2-5
TGTGCCAGCAGCCAATTGACTATCATCCTCGAGGAGACCCAGTACTTC
CASSQLTIILEETQYF